This TCR beta chain derives from a study of cytotoxic CD8 clonotypes in ibrutinib-treated CLL. For the study at large: By median around 66 months, 12 had progressed and approximately 15 stayed remitted; responses had been 2 complete and 24 partial. Samples showed on average approximately 270,000 productive templates and 90,000 or so productive rearrangements.

TCRdb's copy holds only in-frame clones and misses some; the assay was immunoSEQ multiplex PCR. In the table there are 140,000 or so clones, approximately 80% of which are singletons. The V and J ends lost 3 bases and 4 bases respectively, with 13 bases between them. Germline CDR1 LNHDA, CDR2 SQIVND (reference sequence). The length of the CDR3 is 15 residues. General study points: Clonality showed a rise at ibrutinib response that reversed toward baseline at progression.

This clone was seen once. Its antigen is undetermined. Sequencing used PBMCs, obtained after 12 months of ibrutinib treatment. The TCR sequence derives from a human donor with chronic lymphocytic leukemia. The genes are TRBV19 and TRBJ2-1; D ambiguous. The CDR3 reads CASSISFTDYNEQFF. The CDR3 coding sequence is TGTGCCAGTAGTATCTCCTTTACCGATTACAATGAGCAGTTCTTC.